The clone carrying this T cell receptor (beta chain) was counted at least ten times. Its antigen remains unidentified. Scientists made TCR beta libraries using quantitative 5'-RACE with molecular barcodes. Via MiXCR, TCRdb re-called the 5' RACE reads, giving one row per CDR3 protein. Found here are about 96,000 distinct CDR3 sequences, about 8.8% of them singletons; the top ten hold approximately 5.5%. Germline CDR1 is MNHEY and CDR2 is SVGAGI. V gave up 0 bases and J gave up 2 bases, with 14 bases separating them. This CDR3 is 16 amino acids long. This entry belongs to a study of CD8 T cells in ankylosing spondylitis. Notes on the study in general: Earlier work had already found some motif variants in reactive arthritis synovial fluid and blood. Seemingly distinctive of ankylosing spondylitis blood was a TCR beta motif formed by eight highly homologous variants. Disease-associated clones were reportedly significantly overrepresented in matched ankylosing spondylitis synovial fluid.

The sample consisted of blood, either unsorted or a sorted T cell fraction (not recorded which). V usage is TRBV6-5 and J usage is TRBJ2-7, with D unclear. The source is a male donor with ankylosing spondylitis or in good health (not recorded which). The CDR3 bases are TGTGCCAGCAGTTACTCCTTTACTGGCACAACCTACGAGCAGTACTTC. This sequence encodes CASSYSFTGTTYEQYF.